The source of this T cell receptor (beta chain) is a study of blood T cell repertoires in COVID-19. The V gene's germline CDR1 is SGHDT and CDR2 YYEEEE. V shed 6 bases and J shed 5 bases, with 20 bases lying between them. This CDR3 is 15 amino acids long. Generated by immunoSEQ multiplex PCR, the TCRdb table keeps only in-frame clones and is missing some. Here the sample spans more than 200,000 clones, about nine tenths being singletons. This clone has a single count. Sample: peripheral blood. This TCR came from a man aged 50-59 years with COVID-19, enrolled during active disease. J is TRBJ1-1 and V is TRBV5-6; D is perhaps TRBD1 (6 bases). CDR3 amino acids: CASTTKQGRVTEAFF. The CDR3, as DNA: TGTGCCAGCACAACGAAACAGGGTAGGGTGACTGAAGCTTTCTTT.